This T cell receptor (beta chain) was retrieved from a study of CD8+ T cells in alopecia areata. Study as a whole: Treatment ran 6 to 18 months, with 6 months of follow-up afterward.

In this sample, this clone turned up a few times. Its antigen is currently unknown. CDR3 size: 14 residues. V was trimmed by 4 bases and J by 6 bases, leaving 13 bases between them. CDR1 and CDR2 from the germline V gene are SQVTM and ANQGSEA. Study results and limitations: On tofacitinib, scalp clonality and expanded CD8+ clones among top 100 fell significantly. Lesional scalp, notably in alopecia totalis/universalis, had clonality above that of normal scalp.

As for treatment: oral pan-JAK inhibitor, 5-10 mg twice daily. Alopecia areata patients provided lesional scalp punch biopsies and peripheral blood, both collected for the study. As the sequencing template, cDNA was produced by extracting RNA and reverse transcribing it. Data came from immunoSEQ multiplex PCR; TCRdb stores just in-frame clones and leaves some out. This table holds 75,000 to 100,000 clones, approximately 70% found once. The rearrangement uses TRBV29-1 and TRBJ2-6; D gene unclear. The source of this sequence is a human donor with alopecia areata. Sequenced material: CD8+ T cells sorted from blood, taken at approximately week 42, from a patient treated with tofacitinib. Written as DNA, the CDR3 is TGCAGCGTTGTTTCTAGGGAACTGGCCAACGTCCTGACTTTC. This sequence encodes CSVVSRELANVLTF.